These 21 T cell receptor beta chains share one sample of origin, sequenced in a study of CD8 T cells in ankylosing spondylitis. TCRdb processed the 5' RACE reads anew with MiXCR; each CDR3 protein has one entry. Among 250,000 or so distinct CDR3 sequences listed, about 24% were seen once. What was sequenced was blood, either unsorted or a sorted T cell fraction (not recorded which). These receptors all stem from a male donor with ankylosing spondylitis or in good health (not recorded which).

This chain links TRBV5-5 with TRBJ2-5, with D perhaps matching TRBD1 (5 bases). This CDR3 spans 13 amino acids. CDR1 and CDR2 from the germline V gene are SGHKS and YYEKEE (reference sequence). V lost 1 base, J lost 3 bases, and 7 bases lay in between. CDR3 sequence: CASSLFREETQYF. In nucleotides, the CDR3 is TGTGCCAGCAGCTTGTTCAGGGAAGAGACCCAGTACTTC.

Concerning this clonotype itself: A much larger clone differs from this one at a single base, so this may be a read error. The rearrangement joins TRBV12-3 or TRBV12-4 to TRBJ2-4, with D possibly being TRBD1 (7 bases). The CDR3 spans 16 residues. The CDR3 nucleotides are TGTGCCAGCACCGGGACAGCCAAACTAGCCAGAAACATTCAGTACTTC. Its translation: CASTGTAKLARNIQYF.

The rearrangement uses TRBV15 and TRBJ2-1; D is tentatively TRBD1 or TRBD2 (5 bases each). Between the trimmed V and J ends, which lost 1 base and 9 bases, there was a span of 16 bases. Germline V gene lookup returns CDR1 LNHNV and CDR2 YYDKDF (reference sequence). This CDR3 has 15 residues. This CDR3 reads CATSRVGTMRGEQFF. The CDR3 region has the DNA TGTGCCACCAGCAGAGTGGGTACAATGAGGGGTGAGCAGTTCTTC. Full variable domain (rest looked up from reference TRBV15 and TRBJ2-1): DAMVIQNPRYQVTQFGKPVTLSCSQTLNHNVMYWYQQKSSQAPKLLFHYYDKDFNNEADTPDNFQSRRPNTSFCFLDIRSPGLGDTAMYLCATSRVGTMRGEQFFGPGTRLTVL.

This clonotype was recorded many times. V is TRBV29-1 and J is TRBJ2-3; 7 bases map to TRBD1. J was trimmed by 2 bases and V by 6 bases; bases with no gene match: 5. Germline assignment: CDR1 SQVTM and CDR2 ANQGSEA. The CDR3 spans 13 residues. CDR3 amino acids: CSVRGLNTDTQYF. CDR3 nucleotide sequence: TGCAGCGTAAGGGGGCTGAACACAGATACGCAGTATTTT.

The chain recombines TRBV12-3 or TRBV12-4 with TRBJ1-1; possible D gene TRBD1, 5 bases. The V gene lost 5 bases and the J gene lost 11 bases, with 18 bases spanning the gap. The CDR3 is 13 amino acids. CDR3 bases: TGTGCCAGCAGTGCAGATGGGGGGGTAGAGGCTTTCTTT. It encodes CASSADGGVEAFF.

V gene TRBV20-1 combines with J gene TRBJ2-5; 11 positions agree with TRBD2. Germline V gene sequence: CDR1 DFQATT, CDR2 SNEGSKA (reference sequence). After removal of 1 base from V and 5 bases from J, the junction contained 9 bases not matched to a gene. The CDR3 length is 16 residues. The CDR3 DNA reads as TGCAGTGCTAGAGGACTAGCGGGGATAAGGTTCGAGACCCAGTACTTC. It codes for CSARGLAGIRFETQYF.

The V gene is TRBV6-1, the J gene TRBJ2-5; no clear D gene. The CDR3 totals 13 residues. V lost 1 base and J 7 bases, leaving 10 bases between the germline ends. Per germline, CDR1 MNHNS and CDR2 SASEGT. The CDR3 bases are TGTGCCAGCAGTGAAGAGTTTTGGGGGACCCAGTACTTC. This codes for CASSEEFWGTQYF.

The rearrangement uses TRBV23-1 and TRBJ2-7; TRBD1 might be the D (5 bases). TRBV23-1 is placed among ORFs of uncertain function. This CDR3 has 15 amino acids. Trimming stripped 7 bases from V and 1 base from J, with 17 bases between. The CDR3 here is CASNAGSHLSYEQYF. In nucleotides, the CDR3 is TGCGCCAGCAACGCAGGGTCCCATCTTTCCTACGAGCAGTACTTC.

There are many counts of this clonotype. The V call is TRBV29-1, the J call TRBJ2-7; 8 bases match TRBD1. The CDR3 has 12 amino acids. J gave up 6 bases and V 5 bases, and 6 bases lay outside the gene matches. The germline CDR1 and CDR2 sequences are SQVTM and ANQGSEA. CDR3 nucleotides: TGCAGCGTTATTCAGGGGGCTTTCGAGCAGTACTTC. Amino acid sequence: CSVIQGAFEQYF.

This clonotype was recorded a few times. The chain couples TRBV5-1 to TRBJ2-1; D is unresolved. V was pared by 4 bases and J by 4 bases, with 15 bases between. CDR1 SGHRS and CDR2 YFSETQ come from the germline V gene. The CDR3 length is 15 residues. The CDR3 DNA reads as TGCGCCAGCAGCCCAGAACTCAGACGGTACAATGAGCAGTTCTTC. This gives the protein CASSPELRRYNEQFF.

This clonotype was detected a few times. The J gene is TRBJ2-1, the V gene TRBV12-3 or TRBV12-4; tentatively, D is TRBD1 (5 bases). Trimming took 6 bases from V and 4 from J, leaving 10 bases between them. CDR3 length equals 13 residues. The CDR3 DNA follows: TGTGCCAGCAGCCGAGGACAATACAATGAGCAGTTCTTC. Translation gives CASSRGQYNEQFF.

This clonotype was seen many times. The rearrangement links TRBV4-2 to TRBJ2-7, with D maybe TRBD1 (5 bases). The V gene lost 0 bases and the J gene lost 5 bases, with 14 bases spanning the gap. CDR3 length equals 15 residues. Germline values: CDR1 LGHNA, CDR2 YNFKEQ. CDR3 bases: TGTGCCAGCAGCCAAGATGGGCAGGGTATCGACGAGCAGTACTTC. This sequence encodes CASSQDGQGIDEQYF.

This clonotype was observed many times. The chain is built from TRBV3-1 and TRBJ2-7; D gene ambiguous. This CDR3 has 15 amino acids. The ends were cut back, 2 bases at V and 0 bases at J, with 11 bases in the middle. The V gene's germline CDR1 is LGHDT and CDR2 YNNKEL (reference sequence). This CDR3 reads CASSQRAESSYEQYF. In DNA form, the CDR3 reads TGTGCCAGCAGCCAACGGGCGGAGAGCTCCTACGAGCAGTACTTC.

The chain joins TRBV4-1 to TRBJ1-2; 7 bases align to TRBD1. The CDR3 extends over 16 amino acids. Germline V gene lookup returns CDR1 MGHRA and CDR2 YSYEKL. The J segment lost 3 bases and the V segment lost 1 base, leaving 8 bases of the junction unmatched. CDR3 in amino acids: CASSQVSGRGDYGYTF. The DNA of the CDR3 is TGCGCCAGCAGCCAAGTGAGCGGCAGGGGGGACTATGGCTACACCTTC.

This clonotype was detected only a few times. The genes are TRBV29-1 and TRBJ1-1, with TRBD1 identical over 10 bases. CDR3 length: 13 amino acids. V shed 7 bases, J shed 8 bases, and the junction held 10 bases outside the gene matches. CDR1 SQVTM and CDR2 ANQGSEA come from the germline V gene. CDR3 sequence reads: CSGTPGQGYEAFF. For the CDR3, the DNA is TGCAGCGGAACTCCGGGACAGGGGTACGAAGCTTTCTTT.

This clonotype was counted only a few times. The V and J genes are TRBV15 and TRBJ2-3; no reliable D call. Trimming took 3 bases from V and 4 from J, leaving 8 bases between them. Germline assignment: CDR1 LNHNV and CDR2 YYDKDF (reference sequence). The CDR3 consists of 13 residues. The CDR3 sequence: CATSRGKADTQYF. The CDR3 DNA follows: TGTGCCACCAGCAGGGGAAAGGCAGATACGCAGTATTTT.

The V and J genes are TRBV6-1 and TRBJ2-7; a weak D match, TRBD1 (5 bases). The V end lost 7 bases, the J end lost 1 base, and 14 bases lay between the germline ends. Per germline, CDR1 MNHNS and CDR2 SASEGT. This CDR3 has 14 residues. The CDR3 DNA reads as TGTGCCAGCAAGAGGACACCGACTTCCTACGAGCAGTACTTC. This translates into CASKRTPTSYEQYF.

The V and J genes are TRBV20-1 and TRBJ2-3; D possibly corresponds to TRBD1 (6 bases). CDR3 length: 14 residues. V was pared by 3 bases and J by 0 bases, with 10 bases between. Germline values: CDR1 DFQATT, CDR2 SNEGSKA (reference sequence). The CDR3 nucleotides are TGCAGTGCTAGCTGGGACACCAGCACAGATACGCAGTATTTT. Translation: CSASWDTSTDTQYF.

This clonotype was seen just once. This rearrangement joins TRBV5-5 to TRBJ2-1; D is uncertain. The CDR3 sequence is 14 residues long. Deletions cut 1 base from V and 5 bases from J, with 10 bases between. Per the germline V gene, CDR1 is SGHKS and CDR2 is YYEKEE (reference sequence). CDR3 protein: CASSLRTSNNEQFF. CDR3 nucleotides: TGTGCCAGCAGCTTGAGGACCAGCAACAATGAGCAGTTCTTC.

A few counts support this clonotype. V gene TRBV20-1 combines with J gene TRBJ1-4; D unclear. Germline CDR1 is DFQATT and CDR2 is SNEGSKA (reference sequence). CDR3 size: 10 residues. With 3 bases removed from V and 8 bases from J, the gap between germline ends came to 4 bases. The CDR3: CSASLEKLFF. CDR3 nucleotide sequence: TGCAGTGCTAGTTTGGAAAAACTGTTTTTT.

This clonotype was seen more than once but under ten times. The gene calls are TRBV4-2 and TRBJ2-3; D gene uncertain. This CDR3 has 13 amino acids. Germline values: CDR1 LGHNA, CDR2 YNFKEQ. Trimming removed 0 bases at V and 2 bases at J, with 3 bases between. CDR3 amino acids: CASSQDITDTQYF. The CDR3 DNA reads as TGTGCCAGCAGCCAAGACATCACAGATACGCAGTATTTT.